Listed below are T cell receptor beta chains from one sample, sequenced in a study of blood T cell repertoires in COVID-19. Libraries were prepared by immunoSEQ multiplex PCR; TCRdb keeps only in-frame clonotypes and omits some of them. The repertoire holds more than 300,000 clones, with around 90% as singletons. The sample consisted of peripheral blood. Receptors were obtained from a young woman who had recovered from COVID-19. CDR3s include the opening cysteine and the closing phenylalanine or tryptophan. D genes are given only for firm matches. Clone size is not always given. Where it is, it says once, few, many or a class for expanded clones.

V	size	D	J	DNA	CDR3
TRBV5-1	-	-	TRBJ2-5	TGCGCCAGCAGCACCGGTGGGGCCCCCCAAGAGACCCAGTACTTC	CASSTGGAPQETQYF
TRBV29-1	-	-	TRBJ2-1	TGCAGCGTCGTCAGGGATTCCGATGAGCAGTTCTTC	CSVVRDSDEQFF
TRBV11-3	-	TRBD2	TRBJ2-1	TGTGCCAGCAGCTTCCGGACTAGCGGGAGCGGTGAGCAGTTCTTC	CASSFRTSGSGEQFF
TRBV4-2	-	-	TRBJ2-2	TGTGCCAGCAGCCTTCTAGCTGGGGACACCGGGGAGCTGTTTTTT	CASSLLAGDTGELFF
TRBV10-3	-	TRBD1	TRBJ2-6	TGTGCCATCAGTGATACACAGGGGGCTGGGGCCAACGTCCTGACTTTC	CAISDTQGAGANVLTF
TRBV11-3	-	-	TRBJ1-2	TGTGCCAGCAGCCTAAAGAACTATGGCTACACCTTC	CASSLKNYGYTF
TRBV5-1	-	TRBD2	TRBJ2-2	TGCGCCAGCAGCTTGGTGCGCCTAGCGGGGGCCGGGGAGCTGTTTTTT	CASSLVRLAGAGELFF
TRBV5-8	-	TRBD2	TRBJ2-1	TGTGCCAGCAGCTTGCGACTAGCGGGCTACCCCTACAATGAGCAGTTCTTC	CASSLRLAGYPYNEQFF
TRBV19	-	-	TRBJ2-2	TGTGCCAGTAGTATGGAGACAGGAAACACCGGGGAGCTGTTTTTT	CASSMETGNTGELFF
TRBV19	-	-	TRBJ1-4	TGTGCCAGTAGTACCGCCGGGACACTAAATGAAAAACTGTTTTTT	CASSTAGTLNEKLFF
TRBV19	once	-	TRBJ2-3	TGTGCCAGTAGTAGGGCAGCTACTAGCACAGATACGCAGTATTTT	CASSRAATSTDTQYF
TRBV5-1	-	TRBD2	TRBJ2-1	TGCGCCAGCAGCCAACTAGCGGGTGGATACAATGAGCAGTTCTTC	CASSQLAGGYNEQFF
TRBV19	-	TRBD2	TRBJ2-4	TGTGCCAGTAGTATCGGGCCTGGGAGGGACATTCAGTACTTC	CASSIGPGRDIQYF
TRBV12-5	-	TRBD1	TRBJ1-3	TGTGCTAGTGGTTTGGGGACAGGGCTATTTTTCTCTGGAAACACCATATATTTT	CASGLGTGLFFSGNTIYF
TRBV19	-	TRBD1	TRBJ1-5	TGTGCCAGTAGTATCGGGACAGGGGCTAGTCAGCCCCAGCATTTT	CASSIGTGASQPQHF
TRBV19	-	TRBD2	TRBJ2-1	TGTGCCAGTAATGATCTAGCGGGATACAATGAGCAGTTCTTC	CASNDLAGYNEQFF
TRBV9	-	TRBD2	TRBJ2-1	TGTGCCAGCAACCCATCCGGGAGGGCCCTCTACAATGAGCAGTTCTTC	CASNPSGRALYNEQFF
TRBV6-5	once	-	TRBJ1-2	TGTGCCAGCAGTTACTGGGGCAGGGCTAATTCCTATGGCTACACCTTC	CASSYWGRANSYGYTF
TRBV5-4	-	-	TRBJ2-5	TGTGCCAGCAGCTTGGCGGGAGAGGGCGGGGAGACCCAGTACTTC	CASSLAGEGGETQYF
TRBV19	-	-	TRBJ1-3	TGTGCCAGTAGTACTCTGGCTCTCACTGGAAACACCATATATTTT	CASSTLALTGNTIYF
TRBV14	-	-	TRBJ2-3	TGTGCCAGCAGCCGATCAGTGGTCACAGATACGCAGTATTTT	CASSRSVVTDTQYF
TRBV7-8	-	-	TRBJ1-2	TGTGCCAGCAGCTCCCAGCCGGGACACACCTATGGCTACACCTTC	CASSSQPGHTYGYTF